This T cell receptor beta chain was sequenced in a study of T-cell memory formation after mild COVID-19 (dated by TCRdb to about 2021). Regarding the complete study: TCR sequence clusters from the two donors were largely donor specific. T-cell clones expanding and contracting after mild COVID-19 in a couple of donors were tracked by longitudinal TCRalpha and TCRbeta repertoire sequencing. The cohort comprised two young, previously healthy adult volunteers, one female and one male.

This clonotype was seen more than once but under ten times. What antigen it recognizes has not been identified. The record has no base qualities; no much larger clone is one base away. Compared with germline, V lacks 2 bases and J lacks 3 bases; bases without a gene match: 11. CDR1 SGHRS and CDR2 YFSETQ were looked up in the germline V gene. Spanning cysteine to phenylalanine, the CDR3 consists of 18 amino acids. The read is trimmed to its CDR3 DNA, 54 bases read in frame from base 1. PBMCs were isolated by Ficoll-Paque density gradient centrifugation. The run used an Illumina NovaSeq 6000. TCRalpha and TCRbeta cDNA libraries were built by 5'RACE with constant-segment primers, adding sample barcodes and unique molecular identifiers. Trizol reagent was used to extract RNA from every sample. Libraries were amplified in two PCR steps, with a second sample barcode and Illumina TruSeq adapters added in the second step. Sequencing of libraries was performed on an Illumina NovaSeq with 2 x 150 bp paired-end reads. The source study handled its data this way. Reads were demultiplexed and collapsed into UMI-guided consensus sequences with migec v1.2.7. Using mixcr v2.1.11, the UMI consensuses were aligned to TRA and TRB V and J templates and assembled into clonotypes. A clonotype was counted as expanded or contracted only when both edgeR and NoisET called the clonotype significant, with the noise models trained on biological replicates. For edgeR calls, the thresholds were a false discovery rate-adjusted p below 0.01 and a log2 fold-change of 1. As an exploratory analysis of dynamics, PCA with hierarchical clustering was applied to max-normalized trajectories of the 1000 most abundant clonotypes. The CD4 or CD8 phenotype of responding clones was assigned using the separately sequenced CD4+ and CD8+ repertoires. TCRdb reanalyzed the raw reads on its own, using fastp at Q25 for trimming and MiXCR for clone calling, and kept in-frame beta chains. Merged by CDR3 protein, the rows form single entries marked with the most common genes and DNA. It is TCRdb's table, rather than the study itself, that gives the V and J calls and clone size. Counted in this sample were around 13,000 distinct CDR3 sequences; about 17% of them appeared once. Roughly three fifths of the sample lies in the top ten.

Results the study describes overall, beyond this receptor: Contracting CD4+ clones were found mainly in CM and EM memory subsets, while CD8+ clones were enriched in EMRA. Only two mild cases were covered by the study, and larger cohorts that include severe cases with pre-infection samples were considered necessary. Some responding clones were detected in pre-infection memory, which suggested that pre-existing cross-reactive memory T cells had joined the SARS-CoV-2 response. Clones that contracted from day 15 to 85 showed balanced CD4/CD8 phenotypes, whereas a second wave of clones that expanded from day 15 to 37 leaned towards CD4+. SARS-CoV-2 specificity was not confirmed for the second-wave clones peaking on day 37.

The rearrangement combines TRBV5-1 with TRBJ2-2, and 9 junction bases match TRBD2. Sequencing used PBMCs or a T cell subset sorted from them (not recorded which). The TCR was taken from a man between 18 and 35 years old who had mild COVID-19 (a few samples of this study predate the infection). The sample titles of this study are shuffled in the database, so cell type and time point are left out; the donor was told from shared clones. The CDR3 has the sequence CASSFHPGLAMYTGELFF. In nucleotide form, the sequence is TGCGCCAGCAGCTTTCATCCGGGACTAGCAATGTACACCGGGGAGCTGTTTTTT.